The clone carrying this T cell receptor (beta chain) has just a few counts. Its cognate antigen is unknown. This specimen comes from a study of blood T cells in healthy people across ages. The V gene's germline CDR1 is SGHNT and CDR2 YYREEE (reference sequence). The CDR3 runs 13 residues. V lost 4 bases and J lost 4; bases outside the gene matches: 4. Findings of the study overall: Unsorted PBMCs blocked a conclusive comparison of naive and antigen-experienced cells.

Primed by a sample-barcoded 5' primer and a J-beta primer mix, a second PCR proceeded for roughly 6 to 12 cycles. Each CDR3 protein gets one entry after TCRdb re-called the 5' RACE reads with MiXCR. The sample has approximately 900,000 distinct CDR3 sequences, about 48% seen once; the top ten hold 13%. V usage is TRBV5-4 and J usage is TRBJ2-5, with 7 bases aligning to TRBD2. Sequencing was done on a sample of blood. This clonotype was sampled from a man in his thirties or forties in good health. The CDR3 protein is CASSDGLVETQYF. The CDR3 DNA reads TGTGCCAGCAGCGACGGACTAGTAGAGACCCAGTACTTC.